This T cell receptor beta chain comes out of a study of blood T cell repertoires in COVID-19. Overall study context: Sources were T cells, B-cell-depleted T cells, or PBMCs; the material itself was cDNA or gDNA.

The germline V gene has CDR1 MNHEY and CDR2 SMNVEV (reference sequence). Trimming shortened V by 6 bases and J by 0 bases, and 14 bases separated the two germline ends. The CDR3 runs 15 residues. Authors' analysis steps: Estimation of nucleated cell counts relied on the amplification of reference gene primers. Here immunoSEQ multiplex PCR was the method, and the copy in TCRdb shows in-frame clones only, minus some. V, J and clone size are taken as reported in that table, and D and trimming were inferred from the DNA itself. The table lists a few hundred thousand clones, 85% of them singletons, with under 4% in the top ten.

This rearrangement joins TRBV27 to TRBJ1-1; a possible D gene is TRBD1 (6 bases). The sequenced material came from peripheral blood. This sequence was found in a woman younger than 30 with acute or convalescent COVID-19. CDR3 in amino acids: CASRQGVLVNTEAFF. The CDR3 nucleotides read TGTGCCAGCAGACAGGGAGTTTTAGTGAACACTGAAGCTTTCTTT.